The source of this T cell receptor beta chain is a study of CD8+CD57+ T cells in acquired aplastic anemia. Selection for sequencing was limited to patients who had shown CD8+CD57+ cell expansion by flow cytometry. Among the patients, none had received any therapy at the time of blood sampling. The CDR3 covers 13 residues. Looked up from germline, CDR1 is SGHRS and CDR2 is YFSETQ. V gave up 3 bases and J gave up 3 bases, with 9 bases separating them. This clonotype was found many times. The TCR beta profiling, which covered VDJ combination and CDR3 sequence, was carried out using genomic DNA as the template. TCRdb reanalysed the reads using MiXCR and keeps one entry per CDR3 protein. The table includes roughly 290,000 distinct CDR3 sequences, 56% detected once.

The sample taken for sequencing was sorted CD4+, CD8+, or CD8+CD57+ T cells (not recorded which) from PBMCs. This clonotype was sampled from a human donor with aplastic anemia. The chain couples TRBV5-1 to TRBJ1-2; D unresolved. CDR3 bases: TGCGCCAGCAGCTCCGGACGGGACTATGGCTACACCTTC. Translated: CASSSGRDYGYTF.